The present T cell receptor (beta chain) was sequenced within a study of T cells after yellow fever vaccination. About this clonotype itself: What it binds is not known.

TCRdb recomputed calls from the 5' RACE reads with MiXCR, one row per CDR3 protein. The sample carries around 350,000 distinct CDR3 sequences, around a tenth recorded once. CDR1 is KGHSH and CDR2 is LQKENI in the germline V gene. Trimming removed 3 bases at V and 0 bases at J, with 6 bases between. This CDR3 contains 15 residues. Broader study findings: A limited proportion of clonotypes was detected within both the CD4 and CD8 compartments.

The chain employs TRBV18 and TRBJ1-6; D ambiguous. The clonotype originates from a man aged 18 to 29 who received the YFV17D yellow fever vaccine. The source material was PBMCs, sampled on the day of the first yellow fever vaccination. Here the CDR3 DNA reads TGTGCCAGCTCACCGAAGAGCTCCTATAATTCACCCCTCCACTTT. It is translated as CASSPKSSYNSPLHF.